Listed here are 27 T cell receptor beta chains from one sample, sequenced in a study of T cell responses to AZD1222 COVID-19 vaccine. This table comes from immunoSEQ multiplex PCR, and its TCRdb copy is limited to in-frame clones, with some not included. This sample has over 70,000 clones, with roughly nine tenths found just once. The sample here was peripheral blood, taken 28 days after the second AZD1222 dose. These receptor sequences come from an adult who received the AZD1222 COVID-19 vaccine.

The V call is TRBV29-1, the J call TRBJ2-3; 7 bases line up with TRBD2. The germline V gene encodes CDR1 SQVTM and CDR2 ANQGSEA. The CDR3 loop spans 15 amino acids. Trimming took 5 bases from V and 6 from J; bases not matched to a gene: 14. CDR3 loop: CSVYLAGKPQDTQYF. The CDR3 DNA follows: TGCAGCGTTTATTTAGCGGGTAAACCACAGGATACGCAGTATTTT.

The chain is built from TRBV7-2 and TRBJ2-5; D not certain. Trimming removed 5 bases from V and 3 bases from J, with 10 bases in between. This CDR3 contains 13 residues. The V gene's germline CDR1 is SGHTA and CDR2 FQGNSA. CDR3 in amino acids: CASSLGVKETQYF. The CDR3 region has the DNA TGTGCCAGCAGCCTTGGGGTGAAAGAGACCCAGTACTTC.

The chain has TRBV29-1 and TRBJ2-2; a weak D match, TRBD2 (6 bases). This CDR3 contains 14 residues. The germline V and J ends were trimmed by 1 base and 4 bases, with 10 bases remaining between them. Germline lookup yields CDR1 SQVTM and CDR2 ANQGSEA. Here the CDR3 DNA reads TGCAGCGTTGAAGGGATGGGGGGCACCGGGGAGCTGTTTTTT. Translating it yields CSVEGMGGTGELFF.

The chain is built from TRBV4-1 and TRBJ2-3; 8 bases are shared with TRBD1. V trimming: 3 bases; J trimming: 2 bases; junction bases outside the gene matches: 7. Germline CDR1 reads MGHRA; CDR2 reads YSYEKL. The CDR3 consists of 16 residues. As DNA, the CDR3 is TGCGCCAGCAGCCAGAGACAGGGGTCCTCCACAGATACGCAGTATTTT. This translates into CASSQRQGSSTDTQYF.

The chain has TRBV4-1 and TRBJ1-2; no firm D call. V was pared by 0 bases and J by 1 base, with 9 bases between. Germline V gene data show CDR1 as MGHRA and CDR2 as YSYEKL. The length of the CDR3 is 15 residues. This CDR3 reads CASSQDPNSNYGYTF. In DNA form, the CDR3 reads TGCGCCAGCAGCCAAGATCCCAACAGTAACTATGGCTACACCTTC.

This chain uses TRBV3-1 (or the pseudogene TRBV3-2) with TRBJ1-1, with TRBD1 identical over 7 bases. The CDR3 extends over 15 amino acids. Losses at the gene ends were 1 base for V and 1 base for J; bases not matched to a gene: 3. Per the germline V gene, CDR1 is LGHDT and CDR2 is YNNKEL (reference sequence). CDR3 nucleotides: TGTGCCAGCAGCCAAGCCGGGACAGAGAACACTGAAGCTTTCTTT. Translated, it gives CASSQAGTENTEAFF.

J is TRBJ2-7 and V is TRBV11-2, with 9 bases identical to TRBD1. Germline values: CDR1 SGHAT, CDR2 FQNNGV. The CDR3 totals 14 residues. The V and J ends lost 5 bases and 5 bases, in that order; junction bases with no gene match: 7. CDR3 sequence: CASSDRQGGDEQYV. The CDR3 nucleotides read TGTGCCAGCAGCGATCGACAGGGGGGAGACGAGCAGTACGTC.

The gene calls are TRBV7-9 and TRBJ1-2; D is unclear. Germline lookup yields CDR1 SEHNR and CDR2 FQNEAQ (reference sequence). CDR3 length equals 13 residues. Trimming removed 4 bases from V and 4 bases from J, with 10 bases in between. Written as DNA, the CDR3 is TGTGCCAGCAGCTCTGGAGACACCTATGGCTACACCTTC. This gives the protein CASSSGDTYGYTF.

The sample holds a few counts of this clone. This sequence joins TRBV2 and TRBJ1-6; 9 bases agree with TRBD1. CDR1 SNHLY and CDR2 FYNNEI come from the germline V gene. The CDR3 runs to 15 residues. V lost 5 bases and J lost 7; bases outside the gene matches: 6. The DNA for the CDR3 is TGTGCCAGCAGTACCCTACAGGGGGCGAATTCACCCCTCCACTTT. It specifies CASSTLQGANSPLHF.

The rearrangement joins TRBV9 to TRBJ2-5; TRBD2 agrees at 12 bases. In germline, CDR1 is SGDLS, CDR2 YYNGEE. The CDR3 spans 16 residues. Trimming cost V 0 bases and J 4 bases; bases outside gene matches: 4. In DNA form, the CDR3 reads TGTGCCAGCAGCGTAGACGGACTAGCGGGGACAGAGACCCAGTACTTC. Amino acid sequence: CASSVDGLAGTETQYF. Based on the CDR3 plus reference TRBV9 and TRBJ2-5, the full variable domain is DSGVTQTPKHLITATGQRVTLRCSPRSGDLSVYWYQQSLDQGLQFLIQYYNGEERAKGNILERFSAQQFPDLHSELNLSSLELGDSALYFCASSVDGLAGTETQYFGPGTRLLVL.

This clone was seen once. The chain has TRBV28 and TRBJ1-2; no clear D. The CDR3 length is 11 residues. Trimming left V 5 bases short and J 8 bases short, with 9 bases between. CDR1 is MDHEN, CDR2 SYDVKM, per germline. This CDR3 is CASSPSLGYTF. The DNA of the CDR3 is TGTGCCAGCAGTCCCAGTTTGGGCTACACCTTC.

This chain joins TRBV6-5 and TRBJ2-3; possibly TRBD1 for D (5 bases). Germline V gene data show CDR1 as MNHEY and CDR2 as SVGAGI. This CDR3 spans 15 amino acids. With 2 bases removed from V and 5 bases from J, the gap between germline ends came to 14 bases. CDR3 residues: CASSYGHRLGDTQYF. In DNA form, the CDR3 reads TGTGCCAGCAGTTACGGACACCGATTGGGAGATACGCAGTATTTT.

The chain is built from TRBV9 and TRBJ2-7, with D possibly TRBD1 on 6 matching bases. V gave up 0 bases and J gave up 4 bases, with 11 bases separating them. Germline V CDR1 and CDR2: SGDLS, YYNGEE. This CDR3 spans 14 amino acids. This CDR3 is CASSVGEGGYEQYF. The CDR3 coding sequence is TGTGCCAGCAGCGTAGGGGAAGGGGGATACGAGCAGTACTTC.

This sequence joins TRBV5-4 and TRBJ2-7, with 8 bases fitting TRBD2. Trimming removed 0 bases from V and 3 bases from J; junction bases left unmatched: 2. The germline CDR1 and CDR2 sequences are SGHNT and YYREEE (reference sequence). There are 14 residues in the CDR3. The CDR3 DNA is TGTGCCAGCAGCTTGGGCGGGGGGATCTACGAGCAGTACTTC. It is translated as CASSLGGGIYEQYF.

The rearrangement joins TRBV28 to TRBJ1-3; D may be TRBD1 (5 bases). Germline CDR1 is MDHEN and CDR2 is SYDVKM. The CDR3 covers 15 residues. Trimming cost V 7 bases and J 3 bases, with 16 bases left between them. As DNA, the CDR3 is TGTGCCAGCACCCTAACGGGGGGGATTGGAAACACCATATATTTT. It codes for CASTLTGGIGNTIYF.

The chain joins TRBV7-3 to TRBJ1-2; TRBD1 is a possible D gene (5 bases). The CDR3 has 15 amino acids. CDR1 is SGHTA and CDR2 is FQGTGA in the germline V gene. V was shortened by 5 bases and J by 4 bases, with 17 bases between the two germline ends. The CDR3 region has the DNA TGTGCCAGCAGCCCGACCCCGGACGGGACCTATGGCTACACCTTC. It is translated as CASSPTPDGTYGYTF.

The V call is TRBV6-4, the J call TRBJ1-6; 8 bases fit TRBD1. V was pared by 3 bases and J by 7 bases, with 8 bases of the junction left unmatched. The germline V gene has CDR1 MRHNA and CDR2 SNTAGT. The CDR3 totals 16 residues. DNA of the CDR3: TGTGCCAGCAGTGAGCGGACAGGGTGGCAGAATTCACCCCTCCACTTT. As protein: CASSERTGWQNSPLHF.

The chain joins TRBV15 to TRBJ1-5; D gene ambiguous. Germline assignment: CDR1 LNHNV and CDR2 YYDKDF (reference sequence). The CDR3 covers 12 residues. V gave up 5 bases and J gave up 2 bases, with 4 bases separating them. The CDR3 region has the DNA TGTGCCACCAGCGGACGCAATCAGCCCCAGCATTTT. Its translation is CATSGRNQPQHF.

The gene calls are TRBV4-3 and TRBJ2-1, with D possibly matching TRBD2 (6 bases). Germline-derived CDR1 and CDR2 are LGHNA and YSLEER. With 4 bases removed from V and 0 bases from J, the gap between germline ends came to 13 bases. This CDR3 region has 16 residues. The CDR3 sequence: CASSRNSGDSYNEQFF. The CDR3 DNA sequence: TGCGCCAGCAGCCGTAACTCGGGAGACTCCTACAATGAGCAGTTCTTC.

This chain joins TRBV10-3 and TRBJ2-1; 11 positions match TRBD2. Germline V lookup: CDR1 ENHRY, CDR2 SYGVKD. Unmatched junction bases numbered 7, after V lost 6 bases and J lost 6 bases. The CDR3 loop spans 15 amino acids. The CDR3 protein is CAIRALTSGGNEQFF. DNA for the CDR3: TGTGCCATCAGGGCCCTCACTAGCGGGGGCAATGAGCAGTTCTTC.

The chain combines TRBV2 with TRBJ1-5, with D hard to call. CDR3 length: 15 amino acids. Germline values: CDR1 SNHLY, CDR2 FYNNEI. Trimming took 3 bases from V and 3 from J, leaving 12 bases between them. The CDR3 region is CASSDGSRFNQPQHF. CDR3 in DNA: TGTGCCAGCAGTGATGGCAGTCGCTTCAATCAGCCCCAGCATTTT. The full variable domain, in which reference TRBV2 and TRBJ1-5 provide the parts outside the CDR3, is EPEVTQTPSHQVTQMGQEVILRCVPISNHLYFYWYRQILGQKVEFLVSFYNNEISEKSEIFDDQFSVERPDGSNFTLKIRSTKLEDSAMYFCASSDGSRFNQPQHFGDGTRLSIL.

This chain joins TRBV5-1 and TRBJ1-2; D gene uncertain. Germline V CDR1 and CDR2: SGHRS, YFSETQ. The V end was cut by 0 bases, the J end by 1 base, with 10 bases between. The CDR3 is made up of 15 amino acids. The chain's CDR3 is CASSLVRGGNYGYTF. The CDR3 bases are TGCGCCAGCAGCTTGGTACGAGGAGGTAACTATGGCTACACCTTC. Complete variable domain (other parts from reference TRBV5-1 and TRBJ1-2): KAGVTQTPRYLIKTRGQQVTLSCSPISGHRSVSWYQQTPGQGLQFLFEYFSETQRNKGNFPGRFSGRQFSNSRSEMNVSTLELGDSALYLCASSLVRGGNYGYTFGSGTRLTVV.

This chain uses TRBV10-2 with TRBJ2-2; 14 bases align to TRBD2. Germline V gives CDR1 WSHSY, CDR2 SAAADI. V lost 6 bases, J lost 5 bases, and 14 bases stayed unmatched. The CDR3 is made up of 19 amino acids. CDR3 protein: CASSDPGLAGGQSTGELFF. In DNA form, the CDR3 reads TGCGCCAGCAGCGACCCTGGACTAGCGGGGGGACAGAGTACCGGGGAGCTGTTTTTT.

The J gene is TRBJ1-5, the V gene TRBV9; TRBD1 agrees at 7 bases. V shed 0 bases and J 5 bases; nucleotides not matched to a gene: 2. CDR1 and CDR2 from the germline V gene are SGDLS and YYNGEE. This CDR3 is 14 amino acids long. DNA of the CDR3: TGTGCCAGCAGCGTAGAGGGGGCTCATCAGCCCCAGCATTTT. Its translation: CASSVEGAHQPQHF.

V is TRBV6-1 and J is TRBJ1-1; D not resolved. Between the trimmed V and J ends, which lost 3 bases and 3 bases, there was a span of 20 bases. CDR3 length: 17 amino acids. Germline loops: CDR1 MNHNS, CDR2 SASEGT. The CDR3 nucleotides read TGTGCCAGCAGTGACTTTCTTATTTCAGTTGTGTACACTGAAGCTTTCTTT. It is translated as CASSDFLISVVYTEAFF.

V gene TRBV9 combines with J gene TRBJ1-1; 8 bases agree with TRBD1. This CDR3 is built from 14 residues. CDR1 and CDR2 (germline): SGDLS, YYNGEE. With 3 bases clipped from V and 5 bases from J, the junction kept 6 bases outside the gene matches. The CDR3 is CASSAQGGQTEAFF. The CDR3 nucleotides read TGTGCCAGCAGCGCACAGGGGGGTCAAACTGAAGCTTTCTTT.

This chain connects TRBV7-2 to TRBJ1-6; no clear D gene. The CDR3 sequence is 16 residues long. V gave up 0 bases and J gave up 6 bases, with 12 bases separating them. Germline V CDR1 and CDR2: SGHTA, FQGNSA. CDR3: CASSLAHGVGNSPLHF. CDR3 nucleotide sequence: TGTGCCAGCAGCTTAGCGCACGGGGTCGGTAATTCACCCCTCCACTTT.